This paragraph covers one TCR beta chain sequence. The CDR3 loop spans 14 amino acids. With 7 bases removed from V and 8 bases from J, the gap between germline ends came to 20 bases. Per the germline V gene, CDR1 is SEHNR and CDR2 is FQNEAQ (reference sequence). Libraries were prepared by immunoSEQ multiplex PCR; TCRdb keeps only in-frame clonotypes and omits some of them. The sample contains about 77,000 clones, around 87% of which appear only once. The record originates from a study of OX40 agonist ivuxolimab in advanced cancers. The timepoints at which blood was sampled were baseline, cycle 4 day 1, and cycle 7 day 1.

The clonotype comes from an adult with an advanced solid tumor such as melanoma, head and neck, liver or kidney cancer. V usage is TRBV7-9 and J usage is TRBJ1-2; a weak D match, TRBD1 (6 bases). The sample was CD4+ or CD8+ T cells sorted from blood, taken in a trial of the OX40 agonist ivuxolimab. CDR3: CASILSGGAEGYTF. Written as DNA, the CDR3 is TGTGCCAGCATCCTGTCGGGGGGCGCGGAAGGCTACACCTTC.